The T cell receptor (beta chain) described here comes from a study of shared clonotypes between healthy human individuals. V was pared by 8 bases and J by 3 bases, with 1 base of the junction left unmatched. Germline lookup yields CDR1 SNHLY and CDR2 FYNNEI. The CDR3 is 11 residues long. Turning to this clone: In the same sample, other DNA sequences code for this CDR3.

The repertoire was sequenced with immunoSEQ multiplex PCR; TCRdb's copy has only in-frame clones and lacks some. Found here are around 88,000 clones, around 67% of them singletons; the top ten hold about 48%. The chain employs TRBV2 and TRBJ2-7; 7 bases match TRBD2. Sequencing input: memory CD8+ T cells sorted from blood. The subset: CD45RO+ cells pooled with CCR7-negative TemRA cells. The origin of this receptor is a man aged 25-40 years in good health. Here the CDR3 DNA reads TGTGCCAGCGGGAGGGGCTACGAGCAGTACTTC. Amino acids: CASGRGYEQYF.